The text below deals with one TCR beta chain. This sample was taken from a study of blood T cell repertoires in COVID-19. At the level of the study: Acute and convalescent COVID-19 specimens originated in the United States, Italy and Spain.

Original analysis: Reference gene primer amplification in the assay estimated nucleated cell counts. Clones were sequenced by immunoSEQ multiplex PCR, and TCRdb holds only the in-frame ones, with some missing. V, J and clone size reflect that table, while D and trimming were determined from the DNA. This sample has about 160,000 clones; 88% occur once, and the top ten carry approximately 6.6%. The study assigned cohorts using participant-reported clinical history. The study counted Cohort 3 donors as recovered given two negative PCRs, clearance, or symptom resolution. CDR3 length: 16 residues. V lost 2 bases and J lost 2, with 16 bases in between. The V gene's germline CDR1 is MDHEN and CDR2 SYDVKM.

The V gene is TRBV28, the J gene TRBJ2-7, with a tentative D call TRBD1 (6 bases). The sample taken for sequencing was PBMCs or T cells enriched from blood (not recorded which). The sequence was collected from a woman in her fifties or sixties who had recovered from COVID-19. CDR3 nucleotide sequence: TGTGCCAGCAGTTTAACCGGCGGCAGGGGAGCCTACGAGCAGTACTTC. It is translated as CASSLTGGRGAYEQYF.